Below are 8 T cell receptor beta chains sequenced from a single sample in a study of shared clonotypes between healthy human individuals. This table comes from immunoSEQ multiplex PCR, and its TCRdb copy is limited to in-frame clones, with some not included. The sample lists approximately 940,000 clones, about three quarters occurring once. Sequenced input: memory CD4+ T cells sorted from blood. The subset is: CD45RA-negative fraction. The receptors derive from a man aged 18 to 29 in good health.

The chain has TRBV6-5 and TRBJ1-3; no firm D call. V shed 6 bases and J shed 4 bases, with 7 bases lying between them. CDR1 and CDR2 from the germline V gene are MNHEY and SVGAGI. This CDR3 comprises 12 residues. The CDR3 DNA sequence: TGTGCCAGCAGAACGACGGGAAACACCATATATTTT. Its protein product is CASRTTGNTIYF.

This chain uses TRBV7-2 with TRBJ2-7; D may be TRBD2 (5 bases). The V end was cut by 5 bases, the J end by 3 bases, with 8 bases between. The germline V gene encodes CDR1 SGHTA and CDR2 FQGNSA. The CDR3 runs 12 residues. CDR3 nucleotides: TGTGCCAGCAGCCCCGAGGGCTACGAGCAGTACTTC. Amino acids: CASSPEGYEQYF.

The CDR3 spells CASSSTGTLQVEQYF. The CDR3 nucleotides are TGTGCCAGCAGCTCGACCGGGACACTACAAGTCGAGCAGTACTTC. V is TRBV7-9 and J is TRBJ2-7; D is perhaps TRBD1 (6 bases). This CDR3 has 15 amino acids. Germline lookup yields CDR1 SEHNR and CDR2 FQNEAQ (reference sequence). V gave up 4 bases and J gave up 6 bases, with 19 bases separating them.

The CDR3 sequence is CAIRVLNTEAFF. In nucleotides, the CDR3 is TGTGCCATCAGAGTATTGAACACTGAAGCTTTCTTT. The chain combines TRBV10-3 with TRBJ1-1; no firm D call. The CDR3 covers 12 residues. V was pared by 6 bases and J by 0 bases, with 5 bases between. CDR1 and CDR2 (germline): ENHRY, SYGVKD.

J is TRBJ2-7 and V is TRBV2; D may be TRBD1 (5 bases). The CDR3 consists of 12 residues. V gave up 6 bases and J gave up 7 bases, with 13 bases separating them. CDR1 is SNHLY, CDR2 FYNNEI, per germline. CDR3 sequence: CASSPRQYEQYF. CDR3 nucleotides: TGTGCCAGCAGCCCCCGACAGTATGAGCAGTACTTC.

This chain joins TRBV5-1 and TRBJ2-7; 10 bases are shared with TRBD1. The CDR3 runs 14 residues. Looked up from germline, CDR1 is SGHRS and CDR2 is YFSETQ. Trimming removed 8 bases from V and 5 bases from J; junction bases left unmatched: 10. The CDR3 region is CASLSGTGDHEQYF. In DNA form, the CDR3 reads TGCGCCAGTTTATCCGGGACAGGGGATCACGAGCAGTACTTC.

CDR3 sequence reads: CASSLSRDRGTDTQYF. In DNA form, the CDR3 reads TGTGCCAGCAGCTTAAGCCGGGACAGGGGCACAGATACGCAGTATTTT. The chain is built from TRBV7-2 and TRBJ2-3, with 9 bases matching TRBD1. J lost 1 base, V lost 2 bases, and 4 bases had no gene match. Germline CDR1 SGHTA, CDR2 FQGNSA. The CDR3 totals 16 residues.

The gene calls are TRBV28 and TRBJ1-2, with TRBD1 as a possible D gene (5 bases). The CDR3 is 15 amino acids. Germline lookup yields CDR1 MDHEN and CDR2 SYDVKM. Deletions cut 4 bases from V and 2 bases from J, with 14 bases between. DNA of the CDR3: TGTGCCAGCAGTTCGGAATATCGACAGAACTATGGCTACACCTTC. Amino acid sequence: CASSSEYRQNYGYTF.